These T cell receptor beta chains were read from a single sample in a study of blood T cell repertoires in COVID-19. Generated by immunoSEQ multiplex PCR, the TCRdb table keeps only in-frame clones and is missing some. The repertoire holds approximately 290,000 clones, with about 89% as singletons. Sequenced: peripheral blood. The receptors were gathered from a young man with acute or convalescent COVID-19. CDR3s include the opening cysteine and the closing phenylalanine or tryptophan. A D gene is named only where the DNA matches it firmly. For some rows the clone size is stated as once, few or many, or as a class when expanded; others skip it.

-	TRBJ2-5	-	TRBV30	TGTGCCTGGAGTGTTGGCGAGACCCAGTACTTC	CAWSVGETQYF
-	TRBJ1-1	TRBD1	TRBV30	TGTGCCTGTTCAACCGGGACAGGGCAAACTGAAGCTTTCTTT	CACSTGTGQTEAFF
-	TRBJ1-1	-	TRBV4-2	TGTGCCAGCAGCCAAGATTTGGCCCTCTCGGGCACTGAAGCTTTCTTT	CASSQDLALSGTEAFF
-	TRBJ1-2	-	TRBV6-5	TGTGCCACCGCAGGCGTTCTGCAGGCTAACTATGGCTACACCTTC	CATAGVLQANYGYTF
-	TRBJ2-6	-	TRBV13	TGTGCCAGCAAGTCCGGAGCTGGGGCCAACGTCCTGACTTTC	CASKSGAGANVLTF
-	TRBJ2-3	-	TRBV5-1	TGCGCCAGCAGCTTGTGGCCGGGGGGCACCACAGATACGCAGTATTTT	CASSLWPGGTTDTQYF
-	TRBJ1-3	TRBD1	TRBV29-1	TGCAGCGCCACAGGGGTTGGAAACACCATATATTTT	CSATGVGNTIYF
-	TRBJ1-4	-	TRBV28	TGTGCCAGCAGTGGTCGGGAAAAACTGTTTTTT	CASSGREKLFF
-	TRBJ1-6	TRBD1	TRBV5-1	TGCGCCAGCAGCTGGACAGGGCATGATTCACCCCTCCACTTT	CASSWTGHDSPLHF
-	TRBJ2-6	TRBD1	TRBV28	TGTGCCAGCAGTCCCCTCCGGGACAGGGATACCTCTGGGGCCAACGTCCTGACTTTC	CASSPLRDRDTSGANVLTF
-	TRBJ2-3	TRBD1	TRBV11-2	TGTGCCAGCAGCTCCGACAGGGGAAGGACAGATACGCAGTATTTT	CASSSDRGRTDTQYF
-	TRBJ1-2	-	TRBV6-5	TGTGCCAGCAGTTACCCCGGAGGGTTTGGCTACACCTTC	CASSYPGGFGYTF
-	TRBJ1-2	-	TRBV7-9	TGTGCCAGTACCCACTCTTCGAGGTCTTATAACTATGGCTACACCTTC	CASTHSSRSYNYGYTF
-	TRBJ1-2	-	TRBV6-6	TGTGCCAGCACGGACAGCTATGGCTACACCTTC	CASTDSYGYTF
-	TRBJ2-5	-	TRBV14	TGTGCCAGCAGCACCGTAGAGGGCTGGGAGACCCAGTACTTC	CASSTVEGWETQYF
few	TRBJ2-7	-	TRBV5-6	TGTGCCAGCAGCTTGCTTATGTTCCACGAGCAGTACTTC	CASSLLMFHEQYF
-	TRBJ2-2	-	TRBV19	TGTGCCAGTGCCAGTGGGGGGAACGTTCGGGCCGGGGAGCTGTTTTTT	CASASGGNVRAGELFF
-	TRBJ1-1	-	TRBV6-5	TGTGCCAGCAGTTACTCAGCGGCGAACACTGAAGCTTTCTTT	CASSYSAANTEAFF
-	TRBJ1-2	TRBD1	TRBV6-5	TGTGCCAGCAGGGACCGGACAGGGGGCGACTATGGCTACACCTTC	CASRDRTGGDYGYTF
-	TRBJ1-2	-	TRBV24-1	TGTGCCACCAGTGATACTACGCCTTCGGCTGGCGGCTACACCTTC	CATSDTTPSAGGYTF
-	TRBJ2-5	TRBD2	TRBV5-6	TGTGCCAGCAGCTTATCAGCGGGGACCCAGGGGACCCAGTACTTC	CASSLSAGTQGTQYF
-	TRBJ1-5	-	TRBV3-1/TRBV3-2	TGTGCCAGCAGCCAACTAGATCAGCCCCAGCATTTT	CASSQLDQPQHF
-	TRBJ2-2	-	TRBV4-1	TGCGCCAGCAGCCACCTCAACACAGGTTCCGGGGAGCTGTTTTTT	CASSHLNTGSGELFF
-	TRBJ1-1	TRBD1	TRBV19	TGTGCCAGTACCCCGGCAGGGGGCTATACTGAAGCTTTCTTT	CASTPAGGYTEAFF
-	TRBJ2-2	TRBD1	TRBV27	TGTGCCAGCAGTTGGACAGGGCAAACCGGGGAGCTGTTTTTT	CASSWTGQTGELFF
-	TRBJ2-1	TRBD2	TRBV19	TGTGCCAGTAACAGCGGGGGCTACAATGAGCAGTTCTTC	CASNSGGYNEQFF